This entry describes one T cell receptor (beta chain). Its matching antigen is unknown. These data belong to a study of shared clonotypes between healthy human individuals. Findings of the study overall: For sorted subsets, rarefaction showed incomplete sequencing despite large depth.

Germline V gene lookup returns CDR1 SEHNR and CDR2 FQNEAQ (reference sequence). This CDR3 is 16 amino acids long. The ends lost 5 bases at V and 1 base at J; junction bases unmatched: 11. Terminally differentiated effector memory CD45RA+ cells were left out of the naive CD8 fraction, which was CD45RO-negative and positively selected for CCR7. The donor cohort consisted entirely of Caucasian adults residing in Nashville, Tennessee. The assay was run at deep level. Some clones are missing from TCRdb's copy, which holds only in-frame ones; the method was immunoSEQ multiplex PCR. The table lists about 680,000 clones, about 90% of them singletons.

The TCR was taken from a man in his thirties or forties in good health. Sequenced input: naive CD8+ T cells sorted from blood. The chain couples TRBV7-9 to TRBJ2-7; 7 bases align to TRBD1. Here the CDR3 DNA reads TGTGCCAGCAGCCGCCCTCCCGGACAGGAATCCTACGAGCAGTACTTC. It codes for CASSRPPGQESYEQYF.